Listed below are T cell receptor beta chains from one sample, sequenced in a study of cytomegalovirus exposure and HLA in healthy donors. TCRdb's copy holds only in-frame clones and misses some; the assay was immunoSEQ multiplex PCR. The sample contains 150,000 to 200,000 clones, about 72% of which appear only once. Source material: PBMCs. The receptors stem from a man aged 50 to 60 in good health and CMV-seropositive. Each CDR3 is given with its conserved first and last residue. D genes are given only for firm matches. Part of the rows lack a size; the others show once, few, many or a class for expanded clones.

d_gene: TRBD1; v_gene: TRBV11-2; j_gene: TRBJ2-7; abundance: .; CDR3aa: CASSSPTTGSPYEQYF; CDR3nt: TGTGCCAGCAGCTCTCCGACGACAGGGAGCCCCTACGAGCAGTACTTC
d_gene: .; v_gene: TRBV20-1; j_gene: TRBJ1-6; abundance: few; CDR3aa: CSARDWPSLHF; CDR3nt: TGCAGTGCTAGAGATTGGCCCTCCCTCCACTTT
d_gene: TRBD1; v_gene: TRBV4-3; j_gene: TRBJ1-2; abundance: .; CDR3aa: CASSRDRAGYTF; CDR3nt: TGCGCCAGCAGCCGCGACAGGGCTGGCTACACCTTC
d_gene: TRBD2; v_gene: TRBV5-4; j_gene: TRBJ2-3; abundance: .; CDR3aa: CASSLRLAGGPDTQYF; CDR3nt: TGTGCCAGCAGCTTGAGGCTAGCGGGGGGGCCAGATACGCAGTATTTT
d_gene: TRBD1; v_gene: TRBV19; j_gene: TRBJ2-3; abundance: .; CDR3aa: CASSPGQGPSGTQYF; CDR3nt: TGTGCCAGTAGCCCCGGACAGGGGCCATCGGGTACGCAGTATTTT
d_gene: TRBD1; v_gene: TRBV6-5; j_gene: TRBJ2-3; abundance: few; CDR3aa: CASRDGTVTDTQYF; CDR3nt: TGTGCCAGCAGGGACGGGACAGTGACCGATACGCAGTATTTT
d_gene: .; v_gene: TRBV7-8; j_gene: TRBJ2-5; abundance: once; CDR3aa: CASSSIGEETQYF; CDR3nt: TGTGCCAGCAGCTCAATAGGGGAAGAGACCCAGTACTTC
d_gene: TRBD1; v_gene: TRBV18; j_gene: TRBJ1-5; abundance: few; CDR3aa: CASSAGTGVQPQHF; CDR3nt: TGTGCCAGCTCGGCCGGGACAGGGGTTCAGCCCCAGCATTTT
d_gene: TRBD1; v_gene: TRBV10-3; j_gene: TRBJ1-1; abundance: .; CDR3aa: CAISETGGRTEAFF; CDR3nt: TGTGCCATCAGTGAGACAGGGGGCCGGACTGAAGCTTTCTTT
d_gene: TRBD1; v_gene: TRBV7-2; j_gene: TRBJ1-2; abundance: .; CDR3aa: CASSSWDRAVYGYTF; CDR3nt: TGTGCCAGCAGCTCCTGGGACAGGGCTGTATATGGCTACACCTTC
d_gene: TRBD1; v_gene: TRBV18; j_gene: TRBJ1-3; abundance: .; CDR3aa: CASSPDRAGNTIYF; CDR3nt: TGTGCCAGCTCACCGGACAGGGCTGGAAACACCATATATTTT
d_gene: .; v_gene: TRBV28; j_gene: TRBJ1-2; abundance: few; CDR3aa: CASRGTGTSDGYTF; CDR3nt: TGTGCCAGCAGGGGGACCGGGACATCGGACGGCTACACCTTC
d_gene: .; v_gene: TRBV5-1; j_gene: TRBJ2-5; abundance: .; CDR3aa: CASSLEPTLQETQYF; CDR3nt: TGCGCCAGCAGCTTGGAGCCTACCCTCCAAGAGACCCAGTACTTC
d_gene: TRBD1; v_gene: TRBV15; j_gene: TRBJ1-2; abundance: .; CDR3aa: CATSRDRGTGGATNYGYTF; CDR3nt: TGTGCCACCAGCAGAGATCGTGGGACAGGGGGCGCAACCAACTATGGCTACACCTTC